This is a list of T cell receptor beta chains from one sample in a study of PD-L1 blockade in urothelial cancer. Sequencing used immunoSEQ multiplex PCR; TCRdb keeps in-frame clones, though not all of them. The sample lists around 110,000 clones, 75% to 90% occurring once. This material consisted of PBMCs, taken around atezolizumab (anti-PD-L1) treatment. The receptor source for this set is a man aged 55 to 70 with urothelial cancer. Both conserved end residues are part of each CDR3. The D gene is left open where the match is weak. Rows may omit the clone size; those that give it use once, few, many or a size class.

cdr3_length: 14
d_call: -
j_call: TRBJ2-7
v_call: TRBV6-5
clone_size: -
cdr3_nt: TGTGCCAGCAGCCGGGACACCGGTCGGTACGAGCAGTACTTC
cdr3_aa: CASSRDTGRYEQYF

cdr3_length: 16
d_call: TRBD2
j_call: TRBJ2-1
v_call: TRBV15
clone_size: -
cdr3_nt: TGTGCCACCCACGCACGACTAGCCCAGTCCTACAATGAGCAGTTCTTC
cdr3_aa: CATHARLAQSYNEQFF

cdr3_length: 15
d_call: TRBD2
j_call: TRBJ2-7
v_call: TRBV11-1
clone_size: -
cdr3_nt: TGTGCCAGCAGCCCCACTAGCGGGGATTACTACGAGCAGTACTTC
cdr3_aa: CASSPTSGDYYEQYF

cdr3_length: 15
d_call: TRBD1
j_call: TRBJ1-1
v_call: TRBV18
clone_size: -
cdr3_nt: TGTGCCAGCTCACCCCCAGGGGGCGTTTTCGATGAAGCTTTCTTT
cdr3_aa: CASSPPGGVFDEAFF

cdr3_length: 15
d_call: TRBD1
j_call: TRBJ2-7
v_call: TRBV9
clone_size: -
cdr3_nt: TGTGCCAGCAGCCTGGGACAGAGCGAACAGGCCGAGCAGTACTTC
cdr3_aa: CASSLGQSEQAEQYF

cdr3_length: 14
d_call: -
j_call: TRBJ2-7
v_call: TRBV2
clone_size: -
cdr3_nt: TGTGCCAGCAGCCGGGACAACGAAGGGGGCGAGCAGTACTTC
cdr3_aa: CASSRDNEGGEQYF

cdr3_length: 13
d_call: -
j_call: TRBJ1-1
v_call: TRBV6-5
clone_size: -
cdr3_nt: TGTGCCAGCACCGGACAGCGGAACACTGAAGCTTTCTTT
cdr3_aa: CASTGQRNTEAFF

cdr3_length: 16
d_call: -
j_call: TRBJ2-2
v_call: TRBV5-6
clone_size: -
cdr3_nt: TGTGCCAGCAGCTTGGGTGGCGGGGCGAACACCGGGGAGCTGTTTTTT
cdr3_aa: CASSLGGGANTGELFF

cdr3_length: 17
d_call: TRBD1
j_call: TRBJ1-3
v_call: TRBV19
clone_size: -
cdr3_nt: TGTGCCAGTAGTATAGGCACAGGGGGCAGATCTGGAAACACCATATATTTT
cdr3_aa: CASSIGTGGRSGNTIYF

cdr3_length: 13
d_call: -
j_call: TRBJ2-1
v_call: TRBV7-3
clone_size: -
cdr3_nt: TGTGCCAGCAGCTTAATCGTAGACAATGAGCAGTTCTTC
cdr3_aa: CASSLIVDNEQFF

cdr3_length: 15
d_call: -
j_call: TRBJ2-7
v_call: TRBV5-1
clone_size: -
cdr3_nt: TGCGCCAGCAGACCAGACAGCGCTCAACCCTACGAGCAGTACTTC
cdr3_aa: CASRPDSAQPYEQYF

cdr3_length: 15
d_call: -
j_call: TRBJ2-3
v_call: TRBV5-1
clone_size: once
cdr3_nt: TGCGCCAGCAGCCCGAGGTCGCATCCCGGAGATACGCAGTATTTT
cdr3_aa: CASSPRSHPGDTQYF

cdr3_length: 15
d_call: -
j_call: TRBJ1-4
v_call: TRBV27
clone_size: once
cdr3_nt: TGTGCCAGCAGTCCCCGTGGATCGTGGGAGGAAAAACTGTTTTTT
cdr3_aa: CASSPRGSWEEKLFF

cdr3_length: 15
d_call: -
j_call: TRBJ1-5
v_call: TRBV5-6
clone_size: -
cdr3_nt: TGTGCCAGCAGCTACAACCGTTATAGCAATCAGCCCCAGCATTTT
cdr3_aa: CASSYNRYSNQPQHF

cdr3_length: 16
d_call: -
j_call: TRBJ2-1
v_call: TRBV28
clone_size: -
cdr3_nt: TGTGCCAGCAGCCCGGGGGGCAGGGTCTACTACAATGAGCAGTTCTTC
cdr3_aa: CASSPGGRVYYNEQFF

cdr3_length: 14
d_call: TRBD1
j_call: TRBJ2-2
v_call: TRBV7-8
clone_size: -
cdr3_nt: TGTGCCAGCAGCTGGACAGGGGGCACCGGGGAGCTGTTTTTT
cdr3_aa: CASSWTGGTGELFF

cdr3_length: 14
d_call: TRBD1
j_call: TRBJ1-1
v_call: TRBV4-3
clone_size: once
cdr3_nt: TGCGCCAGCAGCCTCTGGACAGGCCACCCTGAAGCTTTCTTT
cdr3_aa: CASSLWTGHPEAFF

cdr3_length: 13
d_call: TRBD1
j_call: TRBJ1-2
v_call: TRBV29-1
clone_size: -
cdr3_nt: TGCAGCGTTGCGGGACAGGGAGGTCATGGCTACACCTTC
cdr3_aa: CSVAGQGGHGYTF

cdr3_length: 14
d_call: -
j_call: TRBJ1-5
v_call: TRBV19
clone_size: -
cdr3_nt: TGTGCCAGTAGGAGGATGGCGAGCAATCAGCCCCAGCATTTT
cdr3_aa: CASRRMASNQPQHF

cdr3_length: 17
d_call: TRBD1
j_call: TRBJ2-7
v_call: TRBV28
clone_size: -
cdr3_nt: TGTGCCAGCGGAGCTGAACGGGACAGGTCCACAGGGGGCGAGCAGTACTTC
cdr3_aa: CASGAERDRSTGGEQYF

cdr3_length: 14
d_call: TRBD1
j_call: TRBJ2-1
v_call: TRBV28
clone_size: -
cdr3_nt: TGTGCCAGCAGTGGACAGGGACCCTACAATGAGCAGTTCTTC
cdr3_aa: CASSGQGPYNEQFF

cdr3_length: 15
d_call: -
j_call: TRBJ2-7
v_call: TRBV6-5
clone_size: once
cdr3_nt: TGTGCCAGCAGCCCCATTCAGGGTGGCTTACACGAGCAGTACTTC
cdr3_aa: CASSPIQGGLHEQYF

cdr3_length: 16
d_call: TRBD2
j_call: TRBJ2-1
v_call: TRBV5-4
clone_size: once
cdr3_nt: TGTGCCACCAGAGAATTGGGGACTAGCGGGAGAGATGAGCAGTTCTTC
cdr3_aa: CATRELGTSGRDEQFF

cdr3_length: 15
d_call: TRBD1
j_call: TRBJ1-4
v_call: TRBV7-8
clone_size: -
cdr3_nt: TGTGCCAGCAGCCCAGGGGGGACAGCGGTTGAAAAACTGTTTTTT
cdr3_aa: CASSPGGTAVEKLFF

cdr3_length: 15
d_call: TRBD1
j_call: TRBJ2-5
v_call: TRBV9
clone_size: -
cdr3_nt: TGTGCCAGCAGCAACCGGGACAGGGGTGAAGTGACCCAGTACTTC
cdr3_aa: CASSNRDRGEVTQYF

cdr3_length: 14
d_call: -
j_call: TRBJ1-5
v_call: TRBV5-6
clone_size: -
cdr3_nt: TGTGCCAGCAGCTACAGAGATAGCAATCAGCCCCAGCATTTT
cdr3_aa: CASSYRDSNQPQHF

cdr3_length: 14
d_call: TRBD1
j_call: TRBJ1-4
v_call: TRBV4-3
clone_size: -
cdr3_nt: TGCGCCAGCAGCCGGACAGGGGAAGGGGAAAAACTGTTTTTT
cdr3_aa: CASSRTGEGEKLFF

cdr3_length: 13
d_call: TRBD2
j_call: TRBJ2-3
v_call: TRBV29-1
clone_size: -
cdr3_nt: TGCAGCCTAGGGACTAGCGGCACAGATACGCAGTATTTT
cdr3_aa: CSLGTSGTDTQYF

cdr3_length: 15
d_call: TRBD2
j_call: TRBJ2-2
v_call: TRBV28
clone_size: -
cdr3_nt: TGTGCCAGCAGCACTAGCGGGAGGGAGCCCGGGGAGCTGTTTTTT
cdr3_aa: CASSTSGREPGELFF

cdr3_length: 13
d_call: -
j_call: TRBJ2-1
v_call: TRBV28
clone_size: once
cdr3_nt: TGTGCCAGCAGTGTGACACACTACAATGAGCAGTTCTTC
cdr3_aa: CASSVTHYNEQFF

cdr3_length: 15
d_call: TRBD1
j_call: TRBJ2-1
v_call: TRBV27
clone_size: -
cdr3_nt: TGTGCCAGCAGTTCCCGGGACAGGGCCGACAATGAGCAGTTCTTC
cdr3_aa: CASSSRDRADNEQFF

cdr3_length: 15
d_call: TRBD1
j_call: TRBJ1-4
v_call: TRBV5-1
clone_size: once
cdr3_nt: TGCGCCAGCAGCTCCTCCGGGACAGGGGATGAAAAACTGTTTTTT
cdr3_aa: CASSSSGTGDEKLFF

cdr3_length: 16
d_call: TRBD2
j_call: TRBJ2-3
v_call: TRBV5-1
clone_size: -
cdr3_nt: TGCGCCAGCAGCTTGGGACTAGCGGCACTCACAGATACGCAGTATTTT
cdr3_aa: CASSLGLAALTDTQYF

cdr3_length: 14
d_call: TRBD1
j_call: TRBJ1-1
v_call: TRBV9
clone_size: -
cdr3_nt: TGTGCCAGCAGCGCGACAGGGGTGAACACTGAAGCTTTCTTT
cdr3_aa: CASSATGVNTEAFF

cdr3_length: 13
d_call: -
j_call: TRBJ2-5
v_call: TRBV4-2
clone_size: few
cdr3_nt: TGTGCCAGTGATAACGGGGGAAAAGAGACCCAGTACTTC
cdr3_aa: CASDNGGKETQYF

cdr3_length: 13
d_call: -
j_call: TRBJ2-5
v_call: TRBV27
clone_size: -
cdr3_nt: TGTGCCAGCAGTTCCCACCTTCGCGTGACCCAGTACTTC
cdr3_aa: CASSSHLRVTQYF

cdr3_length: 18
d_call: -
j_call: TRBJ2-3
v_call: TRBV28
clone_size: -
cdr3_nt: TGTGCCAGCAGTTTAAGGACGCACGGCGGGCAACTATTCCGTTCGACGTATTTT
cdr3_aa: CASSLRTHGGQLFRSTYF

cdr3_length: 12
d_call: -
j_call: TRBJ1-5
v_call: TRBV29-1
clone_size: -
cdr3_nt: TGCAGCGTTGGAACGTCAGGGCAGCCCCAGCATTTT
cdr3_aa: CSVGTSGQPQHF

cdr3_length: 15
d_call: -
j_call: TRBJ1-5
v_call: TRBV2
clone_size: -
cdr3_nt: TGTGCCAGCAGTGCCGACAGCTTGAGCAATCAGCCCCAGCATTTT
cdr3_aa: CASSADSLSNQPQHF

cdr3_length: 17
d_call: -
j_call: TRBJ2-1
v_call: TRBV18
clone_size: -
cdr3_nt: TGTGCCAGCTCACCTGGGGTGACGAGGGGGGGATCCAATGAGCAGTTCTTC
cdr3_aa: CASSPGVTRGGSNEQFF

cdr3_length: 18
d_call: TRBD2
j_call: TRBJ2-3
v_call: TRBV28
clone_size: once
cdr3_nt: TGTGCCAGCAGTTGGCAACTAGCGGGGGGCCCTAGCACAGATACGCAGTATTTT
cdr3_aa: CASSWQLAGGPSTDTQYF

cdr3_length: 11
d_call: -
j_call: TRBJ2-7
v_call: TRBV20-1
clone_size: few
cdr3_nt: TGCAGTGCTAGGGACAGCTACGAGCAGTACTTC
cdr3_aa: CSARDSYEQYF

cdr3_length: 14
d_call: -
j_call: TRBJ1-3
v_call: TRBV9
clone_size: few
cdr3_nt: TGTGCCAGCAGCCCAGGACAGTCTGGAAACACCATATATTTT
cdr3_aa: CASSPGQSGNTIYF

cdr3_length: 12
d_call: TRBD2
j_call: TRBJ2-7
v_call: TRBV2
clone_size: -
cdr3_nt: TGTGCCAGCAAAGCGGGAGAATACGAGCAGTACTTC
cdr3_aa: CASKAGEYEQYF

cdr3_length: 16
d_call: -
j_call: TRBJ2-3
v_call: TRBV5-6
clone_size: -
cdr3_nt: TGTGCCAGCAGCCCACTACGCGGGCCGAGCACAGATACGCAGTATTTT
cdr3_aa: CASSPLRGPSTDTQYF

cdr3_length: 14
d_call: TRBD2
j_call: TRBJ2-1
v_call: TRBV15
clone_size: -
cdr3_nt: TGTGCCACCAGCAGACTCGGGGGGGACAATGAGCAGTTCTTC
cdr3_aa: CATSRLGGDNEQFF